In its sample, the clone carrying this T cell receptor beta chain was seen a few times. This sample was included in a study of blood T cell repertoires in COVID-19. For the study at large: From T cells, B-cell-depleted T cells, or PBMCs came the material, which was cDNA or gDNA.

Per the authors' pipeline: Estimation of nucleated cell counts relied on the amplification of reference gene primers. The table came from immunoSEQ multiplex PCR; TCRdb's copy has only in-frame clones and leaves some out. V, J and clone size were drawn from that table, and D and trimming were deduced from the DNA. The table has approximately 110,000 clones, roughly 82% seen once. Germline assignment: CDR1 SEHNR and CDR2 FQNEAQ (reference sequence). The CDR3 is 15 amino acids. Trimming shortened V by 1 base and J by 3 bases, and 12 bases separated the two germline ends. The receptor was isolated from a woman between 40 and 55 years old with acute or convalescent COVID-19. Sequencing used peripheral blood. This chain joins TRBV7-9 and TRBJ1-1; D gene unclear. The CDR3 here is CASSLGSSTDTEAFF. The CDR3 DNA follows: TGTGCCAGCAGCTTAGGGTCGTCTACCGACACTGAAGCTTTCTTT. Together with reference TRBV7-9 and TRBJ1-1, the CDR3 gives the full variable domain: DTGVSQNPRHKITKRGQNVTFRCDPISEHNRLYWYRQTLGQGPEFLTYFQNEAQLEKSRLLSDRFSAERPKGSFSTLEIQRTEQGDSAMYLCASSLGSSTDTEAFFGQGTRLTVV.